In this sample, the clone carrying this T cell receptor (beta chain) turned up a few times. Its antigen is unidentified. The CDR3 extends over 14 amino acids. Trimming removed 4 bases from V and 0 bases from J, with 10 bases in between. Germline-derived CDR1 and CDR2 are SGHRS and YFSETQ. The data derive from a study of post-analysis software for immune sequencing data. Study-wide findings and caveats: Normalized Chao1 diversity was significantly reduced in patients versus controls. TRBV5-6, TRBV5-1 and TRBV20-1 belonged to a set of about five TRBV segments that were more frequent in patients than controls.

The TCR beta cDNA libraries carried unique molecular identifiers. TCRdb processed the PCR reads anew with MiXCR; each CDR3 protein has one entry. The profile shows 500,000 to 600,000 distinct CDR3 sequences, about 40% of them singletons. Sample: blood. The chain has TRBV5-1 and TRBJ1-2, with D unresolved. This sequence originates from a girl aged 5 to 17 with multiple sclerosis. The CDR3 reads CASSLTNSNYGYTF. CDR3 bases: TGCGCCAGCAGCCTGACAAACTCTAACTATGGCTACACCTTC.